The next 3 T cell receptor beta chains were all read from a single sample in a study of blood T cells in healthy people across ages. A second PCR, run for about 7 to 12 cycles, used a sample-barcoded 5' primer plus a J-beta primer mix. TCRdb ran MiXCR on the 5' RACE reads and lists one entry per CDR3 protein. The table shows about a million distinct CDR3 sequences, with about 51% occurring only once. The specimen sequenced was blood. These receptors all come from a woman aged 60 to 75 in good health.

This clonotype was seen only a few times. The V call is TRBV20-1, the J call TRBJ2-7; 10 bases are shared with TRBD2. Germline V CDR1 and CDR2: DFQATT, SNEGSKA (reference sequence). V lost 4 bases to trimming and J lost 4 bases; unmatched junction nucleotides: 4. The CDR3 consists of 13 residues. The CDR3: CSATGLAEYEQYF. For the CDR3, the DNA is TGCAGTGCTACAGGACTAGCGGAGTACGAGCAGTACTTC.

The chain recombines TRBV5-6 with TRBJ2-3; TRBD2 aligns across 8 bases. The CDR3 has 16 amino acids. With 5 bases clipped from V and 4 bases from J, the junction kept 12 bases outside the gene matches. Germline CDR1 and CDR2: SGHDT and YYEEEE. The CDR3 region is CASSLGGSGSADTQYF. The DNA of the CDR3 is TGTGCCAGCAGTCTTGGTGGGAGCGGGAGTGCAGATACGCAGTATTTT.

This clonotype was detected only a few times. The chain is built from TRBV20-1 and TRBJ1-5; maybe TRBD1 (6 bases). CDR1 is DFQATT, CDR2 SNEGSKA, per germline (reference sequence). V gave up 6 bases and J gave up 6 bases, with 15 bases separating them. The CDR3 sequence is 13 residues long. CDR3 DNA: TGCAGTGCCAGCGGACAGCTTGGTCAGCCCCAGCATTTT. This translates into CSASGQLGQPQHF.